This TCR beta chain was identified in a study of spatial heterogeneity in lung cancer. The overall study: TCR and UMI combinations that were unique each appeared, on average, more than ten times in raw reads.

This CDR3 spans 14 amino acids. After removal of 6 bases from V and 3 bases from J, the junction contained 5 bases not matched to a gene. The sample holds a few counts of this clonotype. Time point indicated: sample taken at primary tumor resection. The 72 donors had untreated early-stage non-small cell lung cancer. Whole RNA from tumor, nontumor lung or frozen PBMC was sequenced unsorted. The study tagged each TCR cDNA molecule with a unique molecular identifier. One entry per CDR3 protein results from TCRdb running MiXCR on the 5' RACE reads. The table has about 2,800 distinct CDR3 sequences, roughly 7% seen once; the top ten hold around 15%.

The sample was normal lung tissue next to the tumor, taken at surgery. This receptor was obtained from a male donor with early-stage non-small cell lung cancer. The chain recombines TRBV12-3 or TRBV12-4 with TRBJ2-3, with 8 bases that match TRBD1. In nucleotides, the CDR3 is TGTGCCAGCAGCGGTGGACAGGGTACAGATACGCAGTATTTT. This sequence encodes CASSGGQGTDTQYF.